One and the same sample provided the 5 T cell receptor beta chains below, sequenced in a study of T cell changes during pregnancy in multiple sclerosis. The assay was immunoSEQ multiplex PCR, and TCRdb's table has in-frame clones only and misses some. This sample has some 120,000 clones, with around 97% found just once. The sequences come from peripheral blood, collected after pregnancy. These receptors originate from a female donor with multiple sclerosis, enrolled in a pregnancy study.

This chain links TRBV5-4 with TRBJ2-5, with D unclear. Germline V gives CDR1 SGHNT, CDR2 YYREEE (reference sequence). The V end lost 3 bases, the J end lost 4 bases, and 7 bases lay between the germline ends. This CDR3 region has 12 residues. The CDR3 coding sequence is TGTGCCAGCAGCTATCATTCAGAGACCCAGTACTTC. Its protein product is CASSYHSETQYF.

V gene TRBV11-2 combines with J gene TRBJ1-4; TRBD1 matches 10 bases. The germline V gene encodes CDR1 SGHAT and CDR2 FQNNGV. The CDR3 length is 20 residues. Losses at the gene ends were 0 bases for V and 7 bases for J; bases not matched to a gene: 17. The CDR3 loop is CASSLDLVWGMTGGGEKLFF. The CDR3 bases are TGTGCCAGCAGCTTAGACTTGGTCTGGGGTATGACAGGGGGCGGTGAAAAACTGTTTTTT.

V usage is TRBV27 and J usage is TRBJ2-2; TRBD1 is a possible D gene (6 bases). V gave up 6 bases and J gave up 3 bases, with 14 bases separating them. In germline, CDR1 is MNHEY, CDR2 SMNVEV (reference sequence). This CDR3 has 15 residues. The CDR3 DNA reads TGTGCCAGCAGGATCACAGGGTGGGACACCGGGGAGCTGTTTTTT. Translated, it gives CASRITGWDTGELFF.

Here the CDR3 DNA reads TGTGCCAGCAGCTTAGGAGCTAGCGGGAGTAAAAATGAGCAGTTCTTC. Translated, it gives CASSLGASGSKNEQFF. The V and J genes are TRBV7-6 and TRBJ2-1; 10 bases agree with TRBD2. V lost 1 base, J lost 7 bases, and 7 bases stayed unmatched. The CDR3 extends over 16 amino acids. The germline V gene has CDR1 SGHVS and CDR2 FNYEAQ.

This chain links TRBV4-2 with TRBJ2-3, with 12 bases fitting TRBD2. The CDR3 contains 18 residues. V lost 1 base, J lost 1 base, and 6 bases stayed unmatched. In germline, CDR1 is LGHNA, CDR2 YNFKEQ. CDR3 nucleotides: TGTGCCAGCAGCCAAGCCGGACTAGCGGGGTTAGGCACAGATACGCAGTATTTT. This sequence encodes CASSQAGLAGLGTDTQYF.